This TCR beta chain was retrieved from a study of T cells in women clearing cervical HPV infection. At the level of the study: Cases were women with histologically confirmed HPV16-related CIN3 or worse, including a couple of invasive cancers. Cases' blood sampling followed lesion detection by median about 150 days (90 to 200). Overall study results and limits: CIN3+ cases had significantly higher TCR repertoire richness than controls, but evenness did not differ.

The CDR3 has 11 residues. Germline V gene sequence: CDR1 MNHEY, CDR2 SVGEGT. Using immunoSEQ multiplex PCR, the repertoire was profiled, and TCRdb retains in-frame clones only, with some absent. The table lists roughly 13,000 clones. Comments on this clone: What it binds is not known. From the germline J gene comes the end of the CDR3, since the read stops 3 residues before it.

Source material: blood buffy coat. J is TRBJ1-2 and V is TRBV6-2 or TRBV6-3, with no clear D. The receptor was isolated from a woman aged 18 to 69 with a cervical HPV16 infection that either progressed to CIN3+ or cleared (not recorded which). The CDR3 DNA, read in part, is TGTGCCAGCTTGGGCCCAAAATTC. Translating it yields CASLGPKF. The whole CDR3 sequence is CASLGPKFYTF.